Listed below are T cell receptor beta chains from one sample, sequenced in a study of sequential checkpoint blockade in melanoma. TCRdb's copy holds only in-frame clones and misses some; the assay was immunoSEQ multiplex PCR. The sample lists around 30,000 clones, less than 85% occurring once. This material consisted of CD8+ T cells sorted from blood (inferred from file names), taken from a patient given nivolumab and ipilimumab in sequence. Every receptor here comes from a human donor with melanoma. Each CDR3 is given with its conserved first and last residue. Each record gives: clone size, J gene, D gene, V gene, CDR3 protein, CDR3 DNA. A D gene is named only where the DNA matches it firmly. Clone size is not always given. Where it is, it says once, few, many or a class for expanded clones.

abundance: -; j_gene: TRBJ2-7; d_gene: -; v_gene: TRBV7-3; CDR3aa: CASSPTGTPPYEQYF; CDR3nt: TGTGCCAGCAGCCCGACCGGGACTCCCCCCTACGAGCAGTACTTC
abundance: -; j_gene: TRBJ2-1; d_gene: TRBD2; v_gene: TRBV10-1; CDR3aa: CASSDTKREDYNEQFF; CDR3nt: TGCGCCAGCAGTGACACTAAGCGGGAGGACTACAATGAGCAGTTCTTC
abundance: -; j_gene: TRBJ2-3; d_gene: TRBD2; v_gene: TRBV9; CDR3aa: CASSVASGGPKTSTDTQYF; CDR3nt: TGTGCCAGCAGCGTGGCCAGCGGGGGACCAAAAACTAGCACAGATACGCAGTATTTT
abundance: -; j_gene: TRBJ1-2; d_gene: TRBD1; v_gene: TRBV6-5; CDR3aa: CASSYAGGRGYTF; CDR3nt: TGTGCCAGCAGTTACGCAGGGGGTAGGGGCTACACCTTC
abundance: few; j_gene: TRBJ2-7; d_gene: -; v_gene: TRBV7-8; CDR3aa: CASSRLAGIDNEQYF; CDR3nt: TGTGCCAGCAGTCGTTTAGCCGGGATCGACAACGAGCAGTACTTC
abundance: -; j_gene: TRBJ1-1; d_gene: -; v_gene: TRBV6-5; CDR3aa: CASRTGTPNTEAFF; CDR3nt: TGTGCCAGCAGAACCGGGACTCCGAACACTGAAGCTTTCTTT
abundance: once; j_gene: TRBJ2-5; d_gene: TRBD2; v_gene: TRBV7-9; CDR3aa: CASSSTSGRRRETQYF; CDR3nt: TGTGCCAGCAGTTCGACTAGCGGGAGGCGCAGAGAGACCCAGTACTTC
abundance: -; j_gene: TRBJ1-1; d_gene: TRBD1; v_gene: TRBV6-5; CDR3aa: CASSSIGTGF; CDR3nt: TGTGCCAGCAGTTCCATAGGGACAGGCTTT
abundance: few; j_gene: TRBJ2-3; d_gene: -; v_gene: TRBV4-1; CDR3aa: CASSQNSLKLTDTQYF; CDR3nt: TGCGCCAGCAGCCAAAACTCTCTTAAACTCACAGATACGCAGTATTTT
abundance: -; j_gene: TRBJ1-5; d_gene: TRBD1; v_gene: TRBV9; CDR3aa: CASSPTGQGALQPQHF; CDR3nt: TGTGCCAGCAGCCCAACTGGACAGGGGGCATTACAGCCCCAGCATTTT
abundance: -; j_gene: TRBJ2-5; d_gene: -; v_gene: TRBV7-9; CDR3aa: CASSFSVQETQYF; CDR3nt: TGTGCCAGCAGCTTTTCAGTCCAAGAGACCCAGTACTTC
abundance: -; j_gene: TRBJ1-5; d_gene: -; v_gene: TRBV27; CDR3aa: CASSLNPGQPQHF; CDR3nt: TGTGCCAGCAGTTTAAACCCCGGGCAGCCCCAGCATTTT
abundance: -; j_gene: TRBJ1-6; d_gene: TRBD1; v_gene: TRBV27; CDR3aa: CASSDRDWNSPLHF; CDR3nt: TGTGCCAGCAGTGACAGGGATTGGAATTCACCCCTCCACTTT
abundance: -; j_gene: TRBJ2-2; d_gene: TRBD1; v_gene: TRBV9; CDR3aa: CASSKDTGGTGELFF; CDR3nt: TGTGCCAGCAGCAAAGACACAGGGGGTACCGGGGAGCTGTTTTTT
abundance: -; j_gene: TRBJ1-1; d_gene: TRBD1; v_gene: TRBV19; CDR3aa: CASSSPGTGVTEAFF; CDR3nt: TGTGCCAGTAGTAGCCCCGGGACAGGGGTCACTGAAGCTTTCTTT
abundance: few; j_gene: TRBJ2-5; d_gene: -; v_gene: TRBV5-4; CDR3aa: CASGGWSQETQYF; CDR3nt: TGTGCCAGCGGGGGCTGGAGCCAAGAGACCCAGTACTTC
abundance: once; j_gene: TRBJ2-2; d_gene: TRBD2; v_gene: TRBV6-1; CDR3aa: CASRTSGRSGELFF; CDR3nt: TGTGCCAGCAGGACTAGCGGGAGGTCCGGGGAGCTGTTTTTT
abundance: -; j_gene: TRBJ1-3; d_gene: TRBD1; v_gene: TRBV25-1; CDR3aa: CASNQGATGNTIYF; CDR3nt: TGTGCCAGCAACCAGGGGGCGACCGGAAACACCATATATTTT
abundance: once; j_gene: TRBJ1-4; d_gene: -; v_gene: TRBV27; CDR3aa: CASSLFSRTTNEKLFF; CDR3nt: TGTGCCAGCAGTTTGTTTTCCAGAACAACTAATGAAAAACTGTTTTTT
abundance: -; j_gene: TRBJ2-7; d_gene: -; v_gene: TRBV7-9; CDR3aa: CASSPGGGATYEQYF; CDR3nt: TGTGCCAGCAGCCCAGGTGGAGGGGCTACCTACGAGCAGTACTTC
abundance: -; j_gene: TRBJ2-1; d_gene: -; v_gene: TRBV10-2; CDR3aa: CASRIGAGAHNEQFF; CDR3nt: TGCGCCAGCAGGATCGGTGCGGGGGCCCACAATGAGCAGTTCTTC
abundance: -; j_gene: TRBJ1-2; d_gene: TRBD1; v_gene: TRBV4-3; CDR3aa: CASSPLTGFYGYTF; CDR3nt: TGCGCCAGCAGCCCGTTGACAGGGTTCTATGGCTACACCTTC
abundance: few; j_gene: TRBJ2-1; d_gene: TRBD2; v_gene: TRBV2; CDR3aa: CASSRLAGDIYNEQFF; CDR3nt: TGTGCCAGCAGTAGACTAGCGGGAGATATCTACAATGAGCAGTTCTTC
abundance: -; j_gene: TRBJ1-1; d_gene: -; v_gene: TRBV11-2; CDR3aa: CASSLAGNTEAFF; CDR3nt: TGTGCCAGCAGCTTAGCGGGGAACACTGAAGCTTTCTTT
abundance: -; j_gene: TRBJ2-1; d_gene: -; v_gene: TRBV7-8; CDR3aa: CASSLDPGLAPARYNEQFF; CDR3nt: TGTGCCAGCAGCTTAGACCCGGGACTGGCCCCTGCCCGCTACAATGAGCAGTTCTTC
abundance: -; j_gene: TRBJ1-2; d_gene: -; v_gene: TRBV5-1; CDR3aa: CASSLATVYGYTF; CDR3nt: TGCGCCAGCAGCTTGGCCACGGTCTATGGCTACACCTTC
abundance: -; j_gene: TRBJ1-1; d_gene: -; v_gene: TRBV5-1; CDR3aa: CASSLATRRTEAFF; CDR3nt: TGCGCCAGCAGCTTGGCAACGAGGCGCACTGAAGCTTTCTTT
abundance: few; j_gene: TRBJ1-2; d_gene: -; v_gene: TRBV5-4; CDR3aa: CASTPRDPGYGYTF; CDR3nt: TGTGCCAGCACCCCGCGGGATCCTGGCTATGGCTACACCTTC
abundance: -; j_gene: TRBJ2-7; d_gene: TRBD1; v_gene: TRBV27; CDR3aa: CASSYGTGVYEQYF; CDR3nt: TGTGCCAGCAGTTACGGGACAGGGGTCTACGAGCAGTACTTC
abundance: -; j_gene: TRBJ2-6; d_gene: -; v_gene: TRBV6-5; CDR3aa: CASSYPGANVLTF; CDR3nt: TGTGCCAGCAGTTACCCGGGGGCCAACGTCCTGACTTTC
abundance: -; j_gene: TRBJ1-2; d_gene: -; v_gene: TRBV30; CDR3aa: CAWSLGIFYGYTF; CDR3nt: TGTGCCTGGAGCCTCGGGATCTTCTATGGCTACACCTTC
abundance: -; j_gene: TRBJ1-3; d_gene: TRBD1; v_gene: TRBV27; CDR3aa: CASSLNRGYSGNTIYF; CDR3nt: TGTGCCAGCAGTTTGAACAGGGGGTACTCTGGAAACACCATATATTTT
abundance: -; j_gene: TRBJ2-7; d_gene: TRBD2; v_gene: TRBV13; CDR3aa: CASSDSMASGKDEQYF; CDR3nt: TGTGCCAGCAGCGATTCTATGGCTAGCGGGAAGGACGAGCAGTACTTC